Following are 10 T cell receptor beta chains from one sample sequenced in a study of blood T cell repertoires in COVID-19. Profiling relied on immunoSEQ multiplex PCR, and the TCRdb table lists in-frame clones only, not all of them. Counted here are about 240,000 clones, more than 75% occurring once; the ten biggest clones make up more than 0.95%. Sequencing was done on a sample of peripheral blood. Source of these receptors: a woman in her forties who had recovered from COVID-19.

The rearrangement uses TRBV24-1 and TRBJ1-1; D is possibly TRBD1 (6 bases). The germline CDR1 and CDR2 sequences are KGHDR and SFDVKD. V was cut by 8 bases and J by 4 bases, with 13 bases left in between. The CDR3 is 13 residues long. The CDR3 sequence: CATKAGQRTEAFF. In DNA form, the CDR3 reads TGTGCCACCAAAGCAGGACAGCGCACTGAAGCTTTCTTT.

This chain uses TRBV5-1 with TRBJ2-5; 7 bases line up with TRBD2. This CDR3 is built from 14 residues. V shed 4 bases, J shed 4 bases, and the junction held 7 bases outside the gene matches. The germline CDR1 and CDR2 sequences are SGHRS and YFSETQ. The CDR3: CASSTRTRGETQYF. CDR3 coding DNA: TGCGCCAGCAGCACCCGGACTAGGGGAGAGACCCAGTACTTC.

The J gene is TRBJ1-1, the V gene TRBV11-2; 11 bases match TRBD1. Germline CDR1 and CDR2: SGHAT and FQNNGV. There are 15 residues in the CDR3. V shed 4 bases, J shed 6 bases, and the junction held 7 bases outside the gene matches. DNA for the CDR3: TGTGCCAGCAGCTCTCGGACAGGGGGCCGGGCTGAAGCTTTCTTT. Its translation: CASSSRTGGRAEAFF.

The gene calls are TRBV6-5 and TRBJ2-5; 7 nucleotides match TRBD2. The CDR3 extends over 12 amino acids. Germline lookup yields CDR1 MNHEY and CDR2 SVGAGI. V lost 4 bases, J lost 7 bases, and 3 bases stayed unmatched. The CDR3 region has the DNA TGTGCCAGCAGTTGGGGGGAGGGGACCCAGTACTTC. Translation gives CASSWGEGTQYF.

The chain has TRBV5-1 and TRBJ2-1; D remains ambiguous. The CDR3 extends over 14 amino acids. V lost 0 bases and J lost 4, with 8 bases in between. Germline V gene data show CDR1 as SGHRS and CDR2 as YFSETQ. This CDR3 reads CASSLEGGYNEQFF. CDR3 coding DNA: TGCGCCAGCAGCTTGGAAGGCGGATACAATGAGCAGTTCTTC.

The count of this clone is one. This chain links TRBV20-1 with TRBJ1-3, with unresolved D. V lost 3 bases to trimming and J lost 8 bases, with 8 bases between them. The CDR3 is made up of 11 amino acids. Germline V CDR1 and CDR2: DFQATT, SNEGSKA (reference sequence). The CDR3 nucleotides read TGCAGTGCTAGTCATCGGGACACCATATATTTT. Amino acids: CSASHRDTIYF.

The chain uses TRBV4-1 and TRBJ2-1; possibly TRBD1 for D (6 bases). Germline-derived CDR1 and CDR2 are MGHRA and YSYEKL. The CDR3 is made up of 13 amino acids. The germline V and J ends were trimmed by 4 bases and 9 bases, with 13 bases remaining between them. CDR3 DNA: TGCGCCAGCAGCCTCGAGGACAGCGGTGAGCAGTTCTTC. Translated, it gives CASSLEDSGEQFF.

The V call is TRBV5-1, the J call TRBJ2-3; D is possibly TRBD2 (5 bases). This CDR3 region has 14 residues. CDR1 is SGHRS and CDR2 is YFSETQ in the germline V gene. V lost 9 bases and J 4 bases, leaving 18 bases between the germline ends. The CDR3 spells CATGPGSVADTQYF. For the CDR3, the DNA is TGCGCCACCGGCCCCGGTAGCGTCGCAGATACGCAGTATTTT.

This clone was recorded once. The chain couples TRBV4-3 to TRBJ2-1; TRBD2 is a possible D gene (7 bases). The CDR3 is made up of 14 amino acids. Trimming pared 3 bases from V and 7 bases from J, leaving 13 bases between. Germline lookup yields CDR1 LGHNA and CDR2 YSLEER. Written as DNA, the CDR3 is TGCGCCAGCAGCCACCGGGGGGCCTGGAATGAGCAGTTCTTC. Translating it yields CASSHRGAWNEQFF.

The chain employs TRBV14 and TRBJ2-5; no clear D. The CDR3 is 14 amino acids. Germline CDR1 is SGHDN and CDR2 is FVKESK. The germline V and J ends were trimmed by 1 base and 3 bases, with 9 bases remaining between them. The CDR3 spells CASSQGRPEETQYF. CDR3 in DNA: TGTGCCAGCAGCCAAGGCAGGCCCGAAGAGACCCAGTACTTC.